This T cell receptor (beta chain) was recorded in a study of patients and donors after allogeneic stem cell transplantation. This clonotype was picked up a small number of times. Each CDR3 protein gets one entry after TCRdb re-called the RT-PCR reads with MiXCR. The sample lists 90,000 to 120,000 distinct CDR3 sequences; around 35% were seen once. V was shortened by 2 bases and J by 6 bases, with 16 bases between the two germline ends. The germline CDR1 and CDR2 sequences are DFQATT and SNEGSKA (reference sequence). The CDR3 runs to 14 residues. The receptor was derived from a human donor who was either an allogeneic HSCT recipient or a stem cell or donor lymphocyte infusion donor (not recorded which). It is not recorded whose cells these are; they may come from a transplant donor. Source material: blood, either unsorted or a sorted T cell fraction (not recorded which). The rearrangement links TRBV20-1 to TRBJ1-2; D is possibly TRBD1 (5 bases). The CDR3 DNA is TGCAGTGCTAGACCCTCCGGGACCCGACATGGCTACACCTTC. Translating gives CSARPSGTRHGYTF.